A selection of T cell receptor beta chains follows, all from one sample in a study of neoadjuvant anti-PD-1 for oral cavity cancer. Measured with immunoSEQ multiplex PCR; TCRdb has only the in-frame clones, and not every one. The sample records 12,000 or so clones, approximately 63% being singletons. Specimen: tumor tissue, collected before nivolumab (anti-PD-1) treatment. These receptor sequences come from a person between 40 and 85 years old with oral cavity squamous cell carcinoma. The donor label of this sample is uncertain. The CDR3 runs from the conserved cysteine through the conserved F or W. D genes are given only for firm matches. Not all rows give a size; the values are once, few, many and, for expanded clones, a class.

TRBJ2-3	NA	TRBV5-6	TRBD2	TGTGCCAGCAGCTTCGGACTAGCTCCAGATACGCAGTATTTT	CASSFGLAPDTQYF
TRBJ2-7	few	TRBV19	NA	TGTGCCAGTAGTTTTGCAGGCTCGCCCTACGAGCAGTACTTC	CASSFAGSPYEQYF
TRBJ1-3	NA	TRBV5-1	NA	TGCGCCAGCAGCTTAGGGACTTCCTCTGGAAACACCATATATTTT	CASSLGTSSGNTIYF
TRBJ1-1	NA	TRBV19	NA	TGTGCCAGTAGGAAACAGGGTGGGGGCACAGGAGGGAACACTGAAGCTTTCTTT	CASRKQGGGTGGNTEAFF
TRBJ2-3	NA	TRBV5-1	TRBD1	TGCGCCAGCAGCTCCTCTCCGGGACAGGGATTAGGCGATACGCAGTATTTT	CASSSSPGQGLGDTQYF
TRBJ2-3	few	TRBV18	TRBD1	TGTGCCAGCTCACTTGGGACAGGGGTTAAGCCAGATACGCAGTATTTT	CASSLGTGVKPDTQYF
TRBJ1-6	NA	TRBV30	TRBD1	TGTGCCTGGAGTCGACCCTCCGGGACAGAAAATTCACCCCTCCACTTT	CAWSRPSGTENSPLHF
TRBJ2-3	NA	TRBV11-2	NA	TGTGCCAGCAGCGGGTTCGGGATAAATACGCAGTATTTT	CASSGFGINTQYF
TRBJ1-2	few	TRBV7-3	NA	TGTGCCAGCAGCTTAAGGCCAGGAAAAGATGGCTACACCTTC	CASSLRPGKDGYTF
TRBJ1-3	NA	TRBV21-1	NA	TGTGCCAGCAGCAAAGGCCACAGCCTCTTAGGTTGGGCCATATATTTT	CASSKGHSLLGWAIYF
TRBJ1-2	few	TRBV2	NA	TGTGCCAGCAGTGAGGTGGGGGCGCTCGGCTATGGCTACACCTTC	CASSEVGALGYGYTF
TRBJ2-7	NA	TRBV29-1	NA	TGCAGCGTCCCTAAGGGGAGCTCCTACGAGCAGTACTTC	CSVPKGSSYEQYF
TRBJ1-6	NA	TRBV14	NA	TGTGCCAGCAGCCAAGTGCAGGGATCACCCCTCCACTTT	CASSQVQGSPLHF
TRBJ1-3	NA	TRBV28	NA	TGTGCCAGCCGAACCGGAGGCTCTGGAAACACCATATATTTT	CASRTGGSGNTIYF
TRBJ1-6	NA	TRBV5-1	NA	TGCGCCAGCAGCTTGGACCCTTGGGGGGAGAATTCACCCCTCCACTTT	CASSLDPWGENSPLHF
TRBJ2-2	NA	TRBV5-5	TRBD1	TGTGCCAGCAGCTGGAGGACAGGGTACGGGAACACCGGGGAGCTGTTTTTT	CASSWRTGYGNTGELFF
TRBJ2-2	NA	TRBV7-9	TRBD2	TGTGCCAGCAGCTTTCCCCTAACTAGCGGGAGGGCCAACACCGGGGAGCTGTTTTTT	CASSFPLTSGRANTGELFF
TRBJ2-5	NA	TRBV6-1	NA	TGTGCCAGCAGTGTGGGCCTCAGGGGTGGGGAGACCCAGTACTTC	CASSVGLRGGETQYF
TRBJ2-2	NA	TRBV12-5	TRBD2	TGTGCTAGTAGGACCGGGGGGTTGTCCGGGGAGCTGTTTTTT	CASRTGGLSGELFF
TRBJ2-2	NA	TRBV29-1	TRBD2	TGCAGCGTAAGAGCTAGCGGGGGGTTCACCGGGGAGCTGTTTTTT	CSVRASGGFTGELFF
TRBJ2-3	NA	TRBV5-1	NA	TGCGCCAGCAGCTTGGATGGGCCACCTAATACGCAGTATTTT	CASSLDGPPNTQYF
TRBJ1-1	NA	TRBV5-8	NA	TGTGCCAGCAGCCTGGACTATCCCCAAGCTTTCTTT	CASSLDYPQAFF
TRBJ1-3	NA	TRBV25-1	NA	TGTGCCAGCAGTGAAGAAAGAACTGGAAACACCATATATTTT	CASSEERTGNTIYF
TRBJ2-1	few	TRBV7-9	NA	TGTGCCAGCAGCTCCCCGGGCGGGGCCTCCTACAATGAGCAGTTCTTC	CASSSPGGASYNEQFF
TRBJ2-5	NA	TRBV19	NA	TGTGCCAGTAGTTCGTTGGAGACCCAGTACTTC	CASSSLETQYF
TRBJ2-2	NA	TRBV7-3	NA	TGTGCCAGCAGCTTATACGGAGGGACCCCGAACACCGGGGAGCTGTTTTTT	CASSLYGGTPNTGELFF
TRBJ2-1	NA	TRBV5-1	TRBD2	TGCGCCAGCAGCCTGACTAGCGCTATCTACAATGAGCAGTTCTTC	CASSLTSAIYNEQFF
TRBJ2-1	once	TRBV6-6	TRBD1	TGTGCCAGCTGTGGTCAGGGACAGGGTAGTAATGAGCAGTTCTTC	CASCGQGQGSNEQFF
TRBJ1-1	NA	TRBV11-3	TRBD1	TGTGCCAGCAGCTCGCACGGGACAGTCAACACTGAAGCTTTCTTT	CASSSHGTVNTEAFF
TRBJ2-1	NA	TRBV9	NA	TGTGCCAGCTCTGGCGACCGCCAAAAGTACAATGAGCAGTTCTTC	CASSGDRQKYNEQFF
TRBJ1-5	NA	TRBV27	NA	TGTGCCAGCAGTTCTTTCAATCAGCCCCAGCATTTT	CASSSFNQPQHF
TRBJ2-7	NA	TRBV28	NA	TGTGCCAGCAGCCCACCGGGCCTCACCTACGAGCAGTACTTC	CASSPPGLTYEQYF
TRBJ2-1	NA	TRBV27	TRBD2	TGTGCCAGCAGTTTAAGGTGGCTAGCGGGAGGGGGAGGCAATGAGCAGTTCTTC	CASSLRWLAGGGGNEQFF
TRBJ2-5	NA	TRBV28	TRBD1	TGTGCCAGCAGTTTAAACGACAGGGGGCGAGAGACCCAGTACTTC	CASSLNDRGRETQYF
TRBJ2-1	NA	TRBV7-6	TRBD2	TGTGCCAGCAGCTCCTCCGGGACTAGAAATGGTGAGCAGTTCTTC	CASSSSGTRNGEQFF
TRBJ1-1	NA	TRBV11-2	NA	TGTGCCAGCAGCTTACTCCCCGACATGAACACTGAAGCTTTCTTT	CASSLLPDMNTEAFF
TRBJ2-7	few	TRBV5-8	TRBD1	TGTGCCAGCAGCTATGCCGGGACAGGGGCCACCTACGAGCAGTACTTC	CASSYAGTGATYEQYF